The T cell receptor beta chain described here comes from a study of blood T cell repertoires in COVID-19. The CDR3 is 13 amino acids. Per germline, CDR1 ENHRY and CDR2 SYGVKD. Trimming took 8 bases from V and 6 from J; bases not matched to a gene: 9. The repertoire was sequenced with immunoSEQ multiplex PCR; TCRdb's copy has only in-frame clones and lacks some. The profile shows about 51,000 clones, 85% to 90% of them singletons. This sequence was found in a man older than 75 with active COVID-19. The specimen was peripheral blood. V and J are TRBV10-3 and TRBJ1-2; 7 bases agree with TRBD1. This chain's CDR3 is CAIAGQTIDGYTF. The CDR3 DNA is TGTGCCATCGCGGGACAGACCATTGATGGCTACACCTTC.